This TCR beta chain was profiled in a study of blood T cell repertoires in COVID-19. Overall study: From the United States, Italy and Spain came samples of acute and convalescent COVID-19. From T cells, B-cell-depleted T cells, or PBMCs came the material, which was cDNA or gDNA.

Looked up from germline, CDR1 is KGHDR and CDR2 is SFDVKD. The CDR3 totals 14 residues. The ends were cut back, 2 bases at V and 7 bases at J, with 11 bases in the middle. In the original analysis: Amplification of reference gene primers provided the estimated nucleated cell counts. The assay was immunoSEQ multiplex PCR, and TCRdb's table has in-frame clones only and misses some. The V and J calls and clone size were taken over from that table, and D and trimming were inferred from the DNA. The sample holds approximately 90,000 clones, over 60% seen once. The clonotype comes from a human donor in a cohort sampled during active COVID-19. V is TRBV24-1 and J is TRBJ2-1, with D tentatively TRBD1 (5 bases). Input material: peripheral blood. CDR3 DNA: TGTGCCACCAGTGATTCCATTTGGACAAATGAGCAGTTCTTC. Protein sequence: CATSDSIWTNEQFF.